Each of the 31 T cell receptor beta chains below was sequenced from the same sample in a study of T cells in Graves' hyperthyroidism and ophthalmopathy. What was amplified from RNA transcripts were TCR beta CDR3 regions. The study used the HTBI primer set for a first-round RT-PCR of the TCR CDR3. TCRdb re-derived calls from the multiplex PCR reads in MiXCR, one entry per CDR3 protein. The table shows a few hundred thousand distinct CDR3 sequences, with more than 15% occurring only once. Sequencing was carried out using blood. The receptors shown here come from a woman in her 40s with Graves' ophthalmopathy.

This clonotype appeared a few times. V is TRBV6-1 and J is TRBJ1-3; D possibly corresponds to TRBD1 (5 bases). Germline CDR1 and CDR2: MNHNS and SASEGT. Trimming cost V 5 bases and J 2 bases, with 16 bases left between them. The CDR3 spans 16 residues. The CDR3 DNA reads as TGTGCCAGCAGTCGGAGAGAGGGGAAGACTGGAAACACCATATATTTT. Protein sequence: CASSRREGKTGNTIYF.

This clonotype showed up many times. As DNA, the CDR3 is TGTGCCAGCAGAAAGGTTGAGGTCGCGACTGAAGCTTTCTTT. Translation: CASRKVEVATEAFF. This chain joins TRBV13 and TRBJ1-1; no clear D gene. The CDR3 length is 14 residues. The germline V and J ends were trimmed by 6 bases and 5 bases, with 16 bases remaining between them. Germline V CDR1 and CDR2: PRHDT, FYEKMQ (reference sequence).

The CDR3: CASSPRTSVHEADYYEQYF. In nucleotides, the CDR3 is TGTGCCAGCAGCCCAAGGACTAGCGTCCATGAAGCAGACTACTACGAGCAGTACTTC. This chain links TRBV11-2 with TRBJ2-7, with 9 bases that match TRBD2. Unmatched junction bases numbered 20, after V lost 5 bases and J lost 3 bases. The CDR3 consists of 19 residues. From germline, CDR1 is SGHAT and CDR2 FQNNGV.

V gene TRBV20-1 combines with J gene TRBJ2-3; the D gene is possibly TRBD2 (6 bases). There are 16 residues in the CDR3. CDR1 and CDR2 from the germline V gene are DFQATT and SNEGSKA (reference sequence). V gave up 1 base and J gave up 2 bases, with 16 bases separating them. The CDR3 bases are TGCAGTGCTAGAGTTTTTAGCGGAGGGTCCACAGATACGCAGTATTTT. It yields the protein CSARVFSGGSTDTQYF.

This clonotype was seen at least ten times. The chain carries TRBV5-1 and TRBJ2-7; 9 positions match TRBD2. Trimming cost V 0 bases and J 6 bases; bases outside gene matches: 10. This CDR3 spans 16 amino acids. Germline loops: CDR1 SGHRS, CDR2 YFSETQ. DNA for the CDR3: TGCGCCAGCAGCTTGGGTCTTAGCGGGAGCGGTGGCGAGCAGTACTTC. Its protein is CASSLGLSGSGGEQYF.

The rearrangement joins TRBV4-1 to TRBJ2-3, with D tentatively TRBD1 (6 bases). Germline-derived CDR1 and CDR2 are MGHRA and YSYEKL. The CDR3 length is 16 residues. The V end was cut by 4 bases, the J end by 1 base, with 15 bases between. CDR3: CASSRGQGGGTDTQYF. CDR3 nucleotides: TGCGCCAGCAGCCGGGGACAAGGGGGAGGCACAGATACGCAGTATTTT.

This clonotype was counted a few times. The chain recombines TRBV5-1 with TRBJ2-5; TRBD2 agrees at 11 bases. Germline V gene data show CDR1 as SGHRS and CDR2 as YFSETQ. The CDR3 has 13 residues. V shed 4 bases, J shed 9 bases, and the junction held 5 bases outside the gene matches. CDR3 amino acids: CASSPLSGGAQYF. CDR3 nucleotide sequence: TGCGCCAGCAGCCCCCTTAGCGGGGGGGCCCAGTACTTC.

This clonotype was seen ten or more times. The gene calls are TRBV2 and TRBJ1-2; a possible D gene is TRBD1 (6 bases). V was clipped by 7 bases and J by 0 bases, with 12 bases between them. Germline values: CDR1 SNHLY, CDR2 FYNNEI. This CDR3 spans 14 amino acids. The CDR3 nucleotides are TGTGCCAGCACCCGGGGGGCAGCTAACTATGGCTACACCTTC. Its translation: CASTRGAANYGYTF.

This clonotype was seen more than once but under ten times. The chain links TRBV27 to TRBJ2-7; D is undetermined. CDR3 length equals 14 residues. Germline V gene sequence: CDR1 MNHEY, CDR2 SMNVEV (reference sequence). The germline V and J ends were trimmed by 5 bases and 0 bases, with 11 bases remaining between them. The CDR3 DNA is TGTGCCAGCAGTCCTCACACCTCCTCCTACGAGCAGTACTTC. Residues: CASSPHTSSYEQYF.

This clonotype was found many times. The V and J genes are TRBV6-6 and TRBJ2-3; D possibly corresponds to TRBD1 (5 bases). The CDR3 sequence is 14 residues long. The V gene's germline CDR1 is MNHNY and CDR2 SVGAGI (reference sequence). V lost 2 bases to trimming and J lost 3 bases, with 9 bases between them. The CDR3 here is CASSYGRATDTQYF. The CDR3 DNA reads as TGTGCCAGCAGTTACGGCAGGGCGACAGATACGCAGTATTTT.

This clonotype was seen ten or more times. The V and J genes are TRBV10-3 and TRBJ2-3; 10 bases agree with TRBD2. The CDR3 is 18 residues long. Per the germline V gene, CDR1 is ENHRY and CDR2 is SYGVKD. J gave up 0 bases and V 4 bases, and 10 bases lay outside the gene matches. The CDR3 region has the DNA TGTGCCATCAGTGTTAGTGCTAGCGGGAGCCGAAGCACAGATACGCAGTATTTT. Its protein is CAISVSASGSRSTDTQYF.

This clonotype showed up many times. The CDR3 region is CASSLAGGGAVETQYF. CDR3 sequence (DNA): TGTGCCAGCAGCTTGGCTGGCGGGGGGGCCGTTGAGACCCAGTACTTC. The chain employs TRBV5-8 and TRBJ2-5, with 9 bases fitting TRBD2. V dropped 0 bases and J dropped 5; count of bases not matched to a gene: 8. The V gene's germline CDR1 is SGHTS and CDR2 YDEGEE. The CDR3 runs to 16 residues.

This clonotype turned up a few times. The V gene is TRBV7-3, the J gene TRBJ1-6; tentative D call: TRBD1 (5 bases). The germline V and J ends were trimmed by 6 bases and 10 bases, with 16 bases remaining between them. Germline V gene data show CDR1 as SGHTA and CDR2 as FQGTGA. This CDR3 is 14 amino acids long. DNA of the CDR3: TGTGCCAGCAGTTTTTCCGGGACGGGGTCACCCCTCCACTTT. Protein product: CASSFSGTGSPLHF.

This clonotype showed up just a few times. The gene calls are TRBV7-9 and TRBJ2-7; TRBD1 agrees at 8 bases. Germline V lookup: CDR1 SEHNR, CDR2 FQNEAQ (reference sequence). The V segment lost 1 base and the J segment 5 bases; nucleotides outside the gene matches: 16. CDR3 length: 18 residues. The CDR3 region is CASSLVGRQGALLNEQYF. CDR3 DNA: TGTGCCAGCAGCTTAGTCGGGCGGCAGGGGGCCTTGTTAAACGAGCAGTACTTC.

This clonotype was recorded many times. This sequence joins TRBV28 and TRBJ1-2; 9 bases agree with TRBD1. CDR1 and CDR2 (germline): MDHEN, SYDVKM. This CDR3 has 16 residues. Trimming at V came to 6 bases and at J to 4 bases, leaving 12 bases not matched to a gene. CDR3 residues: CASRSPGTGLGYGYTF. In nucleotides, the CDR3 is TGTGCCAGCAGAAGTCCCGGGACAGGGTTGGGCTATGGCTACACCTTC.

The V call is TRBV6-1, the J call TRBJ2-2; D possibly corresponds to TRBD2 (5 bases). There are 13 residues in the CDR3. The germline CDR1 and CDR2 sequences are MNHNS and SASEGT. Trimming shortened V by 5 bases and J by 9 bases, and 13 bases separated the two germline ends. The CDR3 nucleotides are TGTGCCAGCAGTCGCACGGGGAATAGGGAGCTGTTTTTT. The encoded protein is CASSRTGNRELFF.

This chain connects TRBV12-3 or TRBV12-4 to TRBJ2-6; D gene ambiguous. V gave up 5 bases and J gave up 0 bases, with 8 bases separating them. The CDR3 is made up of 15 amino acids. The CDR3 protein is CASSNRISGANVLTF. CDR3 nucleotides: TGTGCCAGCAGTAATAGGATCTCTGGGGCCAACGTCCTGACTTTC.

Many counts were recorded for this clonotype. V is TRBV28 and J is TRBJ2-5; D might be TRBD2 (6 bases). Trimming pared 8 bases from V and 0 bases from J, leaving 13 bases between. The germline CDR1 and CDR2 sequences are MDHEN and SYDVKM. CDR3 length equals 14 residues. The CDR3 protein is CASYEGLHQETQYF. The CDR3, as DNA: TGTGCCAGCTACGAGGGACTCCACCAAGAGACCCAGTACTTC. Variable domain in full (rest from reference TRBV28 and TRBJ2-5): DVKVTQSSRYLVKRTGEKVFLECVQDMDHENMFWYRQDPGLGLRLIYFSYDVKMKEKGDIPEGYSVSREKKERFSLILESASTNQTSMYLCASYEGLHQETQYFGPGTRLLVL.

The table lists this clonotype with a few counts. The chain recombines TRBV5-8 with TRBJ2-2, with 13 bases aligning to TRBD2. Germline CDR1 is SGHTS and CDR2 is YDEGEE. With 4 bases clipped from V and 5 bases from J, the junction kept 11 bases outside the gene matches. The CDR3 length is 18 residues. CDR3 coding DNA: TGTGCCAGCAGCCCTACCGGGACTAGCGGGACTTTAACCGGGGAGCTGTTTTTT. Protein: CASSPTGTSGTLTGELFF.

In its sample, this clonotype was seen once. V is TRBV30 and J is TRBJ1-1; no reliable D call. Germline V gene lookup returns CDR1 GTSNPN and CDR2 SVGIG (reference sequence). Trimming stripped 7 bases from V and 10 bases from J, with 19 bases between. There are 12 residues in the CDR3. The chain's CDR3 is CASQSEGTRAFF. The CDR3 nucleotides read TGTGCCTCGCAGTCGGAGGGCACTCGAGCTTTCTTT.

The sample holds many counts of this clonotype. CDR3 DNA sequence: TGTGCCAGCAGCTTAGCCGGGTGGGGGCCCTACGAGCAGTACTTC. Its protein product is CASSLAGWGPYEQYF. The V call is TRBV7-2, the J call TRBJ2-7, with D possibly being TRBD1 (6 bases). The ends were cut back, 0 bases at V and 2 bases at J, with 11 bases in the middle. CDR1 is SGHTA and CDR2 is FQGNSA in the germline V gene. The CDR3 has 15 residues.

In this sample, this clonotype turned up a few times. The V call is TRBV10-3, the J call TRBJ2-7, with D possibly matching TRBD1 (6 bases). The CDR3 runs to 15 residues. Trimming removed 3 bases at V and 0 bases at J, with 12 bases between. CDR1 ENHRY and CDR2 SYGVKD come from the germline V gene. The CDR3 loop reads CAISDRGRVSYEQYF. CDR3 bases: TGTGCCATCAGTGACAGGGGCAGGGTCTCCTACGAGCAGTACTTC.

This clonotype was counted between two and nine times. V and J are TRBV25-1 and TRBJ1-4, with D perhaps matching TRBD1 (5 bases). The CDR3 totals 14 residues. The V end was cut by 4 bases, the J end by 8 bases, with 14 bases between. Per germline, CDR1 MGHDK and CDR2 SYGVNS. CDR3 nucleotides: TGTGCCAGCAGTGGGGGAACAGGTCAGGAAAAACTGTTTTTT. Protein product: CASSGGTGQEKLFF.

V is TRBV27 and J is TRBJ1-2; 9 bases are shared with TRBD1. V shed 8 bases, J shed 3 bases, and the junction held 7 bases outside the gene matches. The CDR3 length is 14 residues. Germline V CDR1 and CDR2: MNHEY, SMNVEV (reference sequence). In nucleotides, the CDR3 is TGTGCCAGCGGGATACAGGGGGCTGACTATGGCTACACCTTC. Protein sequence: CASGIQGADYGYTF.

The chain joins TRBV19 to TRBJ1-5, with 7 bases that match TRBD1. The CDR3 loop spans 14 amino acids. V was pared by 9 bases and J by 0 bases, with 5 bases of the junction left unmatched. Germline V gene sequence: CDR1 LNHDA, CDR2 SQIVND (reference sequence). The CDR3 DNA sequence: TGTGCCAGCAGGGACAGAAATAGCAATCAGCCCCAGCATTTT. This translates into CASRDRNSNQPQHF.

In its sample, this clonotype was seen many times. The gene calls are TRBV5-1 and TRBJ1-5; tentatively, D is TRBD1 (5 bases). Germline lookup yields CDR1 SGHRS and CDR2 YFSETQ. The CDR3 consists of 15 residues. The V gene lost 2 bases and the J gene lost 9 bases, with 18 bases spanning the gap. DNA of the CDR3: TGCGCCAGCAGCTTCAGGGACCGGAGCAGTGGGCCCCAGCATTTT. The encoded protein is CASSFRDRSSGPQHF.

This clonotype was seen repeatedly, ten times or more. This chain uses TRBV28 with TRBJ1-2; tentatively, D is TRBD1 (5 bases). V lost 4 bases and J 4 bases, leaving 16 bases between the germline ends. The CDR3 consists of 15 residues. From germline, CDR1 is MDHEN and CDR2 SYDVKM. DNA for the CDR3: TGTGCCAGCAGTTCACACAGGAAAACCCTCTATGGCTACACCTTC. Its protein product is CASSSHRKTLYGYTF.

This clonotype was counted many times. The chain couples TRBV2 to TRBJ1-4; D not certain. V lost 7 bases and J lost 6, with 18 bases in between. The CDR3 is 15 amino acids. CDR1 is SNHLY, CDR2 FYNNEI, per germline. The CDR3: CASTWVAGRYEKLFF. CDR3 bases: TGTGCCAGCACTTGGGTCGCCGGGAGGTATGAAAAACTGTTTTTT.

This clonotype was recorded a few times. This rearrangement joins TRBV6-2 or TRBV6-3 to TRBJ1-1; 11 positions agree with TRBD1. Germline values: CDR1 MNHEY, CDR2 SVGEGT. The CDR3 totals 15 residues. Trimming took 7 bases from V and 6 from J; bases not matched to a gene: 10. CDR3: CASTNPVGQGAEAFF. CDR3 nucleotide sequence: TGTGCCAGCACTAACCCGGTGGGACAGGGGGCTGAAGCTTTCTTT.

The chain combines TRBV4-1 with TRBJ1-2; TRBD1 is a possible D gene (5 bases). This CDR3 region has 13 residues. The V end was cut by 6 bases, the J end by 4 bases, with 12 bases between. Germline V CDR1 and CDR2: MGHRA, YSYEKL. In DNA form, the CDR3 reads TGCGCCAGCAGGGCGGGACGAGCCTATGGCTACACCTTC. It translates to CASRAGRAYGYTF.

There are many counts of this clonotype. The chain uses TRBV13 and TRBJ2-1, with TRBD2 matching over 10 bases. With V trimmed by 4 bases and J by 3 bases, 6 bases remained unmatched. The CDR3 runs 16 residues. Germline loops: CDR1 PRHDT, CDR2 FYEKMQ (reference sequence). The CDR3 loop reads CASSSLAGGSYNEQFF. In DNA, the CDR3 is TGTGCCAGCAGCTCCTTAGCGGGAGGCAGCTACAATGAGCAGTTCTTC.